These 3 T cell receptor beta chains were all obtained from the same sample, sequenced in a study of neurological immune-mediated disorders (dated by TCRdb to between 2018 and 2020). The protocol used for the library was 5' RACE. Sequencer: Illumina HiSeq 2500. TCRdb handled the public reads itself, with Q25 trimming in fastp and clone calling in MiXCR, and kept productive beta chains. Every CDR3 protein is listed once, alongside the most common genes and DNA of its rows. The sample table holds about 74,000 distinct CDR3 sequences, of which less than 5.5% were seen once. The top ten constitute less than 8% of the sample. Source material: PBMCs. Receptors were obtained from a man aged 18 to 35 with multiple sclerosis.

J is TRBJ2-7 and V is TRBV27; D tentatively reads TRBD1 or TRBD2 (6 bases each). This CDR3 is 15 amino acids long. Trimming pared 2 bases from V and 0 bases from J, leaving 11 bases between. Looked up from germline, CDR1 is MNHEY and CDR2 is SMNVEV (reference sequence). CDR3 in DNA: TGTGCCAGCAGTTTACGTTCGGGGGCCTCCTACGAGCAGTACTTC. Protein sequence: CASSLRSGASYEQYF.

J is TRBJ1-1 and V is TRBV5-5, with D tentatively TRBD1 (5 bases). Trimming took 4 bases from V and 0 from J, leaving 13 bases between them. The CDR3 sequence is 15 residues long. Germline V gives CDR1 SGHKS, CDR2 YYEKEE (reference sequence). The CDR3 loop reads CASSRDGQMNTEAFF. DNA of the CDR3: TGTGCCAGCAGCCGGGACGGCCAAATGAACACTGAAGCTTTCTTT.

The chain carries TRBV7-8 and TRBJ2-1, with 15 bases identical to TRBD2. Germline CDR1 is SGHVS and CDR2 is FQNEAQ. CDR3 length equals 16 residues. V was clipped by 5 bases and J by 4 bases; unmatched bases: 3. CDR3 sequence reads: CASSKGTSGRYNEQFF. Here the CDR3 DNA reads TGTGCCAGCAGCAAAGGGACTAGCGGGAGGTACAATGAGCAGTTCTTC.